This T cell receptor beta chain was profiled in a study of T cell changes during pregnancy in multiple sclerosis. CDR3 length: 15 residues. V was pared by 6 bases and J by 2 bases, with 17 bases between. Germline CDR1 reads LNHDA; CDR2 reads SQIVND (reference sequence). Profiled with immunoSEQ multiplex PCR; TCRdb holds only in-frame clones, not every one. The repertoire holds about 30,000 clones, with approximately 91% as singletons. The TCR was taken from a female donor in good health, enrolled as a control in a pregnancy study. The chain uses TRBV19 and TRBJ2-7, with a possible D match to TRBD2 (6 bases). The starting material was peripheral blood, obtained in the second trimester of pregnancy. The CDR3 loop reads CASRFKRDSAYEQYF. The DNA for the CDR3 is TGTGCCAGTAGGTTCAAAAGGGACTCTGCCTACGAGCAGTACTTC.